This T cell receptor beta chain comes out of a study of spatial heterogeneity in lung cancer. About the study: Sequences of the beta chain were consistently detected in greater numbers than alpha-chain sequences.

Time point of the sample: sample taken at primary tumor resection. From tumor, nontumor lung or frozen PBMC, whole RNA was taken unsorted for sequencing. The roughly 68 donors had untreated early-stage non-small cell lung cancer. The V gene's germline CDR1 is SNHLY and CDR2 FYNNEI. Trimming cost V 8 bases and J 6 bases, with 21 bases left between them. The CDR3 consists of 15 residues. TCRdb re-derived calls from the 5' RACE reads in MiXCR, one entry per CDR3 protein. The sample yields more than 75,000 distinct CDR3 sequences, around 12% seen once. The receptor was isolated from a male donor with early-stage non-small cell lung cancer. J is TRBJ2-3 and V is TRBV2; D not certain. The sequenced sample was PBMCs, obtained at surgery. CDR3 loop: CASATMGSVRDTQYF. The CDR3 nucleotides are TGTGCCAGCGCTACAATGGGCAGTGTGAGGGATACGCAGTATTTT. The whole variable domain, remainder taken from reference TRBV2 and TRBJ2-3, is EPEVTQTPSHQVTQMGQEVILRCVPISNHLYFYWYRQILGQKVEFLVSFYNNEISEKSEIFDDQFSVERPDGSNFTLKIRSTKLEDSAMYFCASATMGSVRDTQYFGPGTRLTVL.